A selection of T cell receptor beta chains follows, all from one sample in a study of CD8 T cells in ankylosing spondylitis. TCRdb re-derived calls from the 5' RACE reads in MiXCR, one entry per CDR3 protein. Of about 250,000 distinct CDR3 sequences listed, under 30% are singletons. The sample was blood, either unsorted or a sorted T cell fraction (not recorded which). The receptors were gathered from a male donor with ankylosing spondylitis or in good health (not recorded which). Both conserved end residues are part of each CDR3. The D gene is left open where the match is weak. Clone size is shown for a subset of rows, as once, few, many or a class of expanded clone.

>.|14|.|TRBJ2-7|TRBV24-1
CATSDPPRVPEQYF
TGTGCCACCAGTGATCCACCTAGGGTTCCCGAGCAGTACTTC
>.|13|.|TRBJ2-1|TRBV7-3
CASSLKGFNEQFF
TGTGCCAGCAGCTTAAAGGGATTCAATGAGCAGTTCTTC
>.|15|.|TRBJ2-5|TRBV12-3/TRBV12-4
CASKSLWDTEETQYF
TGTGCCAGCAAATCCCTTTGGGACACCGAAGAGACCCAGTACTTC
>few|13|.|TRBJ2-3|TRBV20-1
CSVPGLSTDTQYF
TGCAGCGTCCCGGGACTCTCCACAGATACGCAGTATTTT
>many|12|.|TRBJ2-1|TRBV11-2
CASSLDRESPFF
TGTGCCAGCAGCTTAGATCGCGAGTCGCCGTTCTTC
>many|11|.|TRBJ2-3|TRBV6-5
CASRYIAVQYF
TGTGCCAGCAGATATATAGCGGTGCAGTATTTT
>.|15|.|TRBJ2-7|TRBV20-1
CSARAPVRGPYEQYF
TGCAGTGCTAGGGCCCCCGTGAGAGGGCCCTACGAGCAGTACTTC
>many|15|.|TRBJ2-5|TRBV5-1
CASSLASGLAETQYF
TGCGCCAGCAGCTTGGCCTCAGGGCTAGCGGAGACCCAGTACTTC
>many|15|.|TRBJ2-7|TRBV29-1
CSVETDVAGTDEQYF
TGCAGCGTTGAAACAGATGTTGCGGGGACAGACGAGCAGTACTTC
>.|14|.|TRBJ2-1|TRBV20-1
CSAPEFGRYNEQFF
TGCAGTGCCCCAGAGTTCGGCAGATACAATGAGCAGTTCTTC
>.|13|.|TRBJ2-1|TRBV9
CASSVQGRGEQFF
TGTGCCAGCAGCGTACAGGGTCGGGGTGAGCAGTTCTTC
>.|16|TRBD2|TRBJ2-1|TRBV10-3
CAISDSKAGRYNEQFF
TGTGCCATCAGTGACAGCAAAGCGGGGAGATACAATGAGCAGTTCTTC
>.|14|.|TRBJ2-7|TRBV20-1
CSVRGTPNSYEQYF
TGCAGTGTTCGCGGGACACCGAACTCCTACGAGCAGTACTTC
>.|16|TRBD2|TRBJ2-3|TRBV20-1
CSARLAGTPSTDTQYF
TGCAGTGCTAGACTAGCGGGGACCCCTAGCACAGATACGCAGTATTTT
>.|12|.|TRBJ2-2|TRBV20-1
CSAPGFGGELFF
TGCAGTGCCCCGGGGTTTGGCGGGGAGCTGTTTTTT